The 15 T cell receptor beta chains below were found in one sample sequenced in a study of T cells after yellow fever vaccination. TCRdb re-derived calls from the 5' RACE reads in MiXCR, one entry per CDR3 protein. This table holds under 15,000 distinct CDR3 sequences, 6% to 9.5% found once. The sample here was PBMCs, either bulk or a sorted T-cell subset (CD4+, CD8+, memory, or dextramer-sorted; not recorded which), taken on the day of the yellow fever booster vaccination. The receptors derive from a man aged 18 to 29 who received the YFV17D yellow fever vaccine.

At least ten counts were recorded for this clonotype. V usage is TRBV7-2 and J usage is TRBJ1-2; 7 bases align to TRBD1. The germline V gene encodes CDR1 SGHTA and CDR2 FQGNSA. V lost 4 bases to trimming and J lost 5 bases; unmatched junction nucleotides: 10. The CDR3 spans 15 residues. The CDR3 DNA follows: TGTGCCAGCAGCTGGGGAGGGGGCAGGAGTTATGGCTACACCTTC. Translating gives CASSWGGGRSYGYTF.

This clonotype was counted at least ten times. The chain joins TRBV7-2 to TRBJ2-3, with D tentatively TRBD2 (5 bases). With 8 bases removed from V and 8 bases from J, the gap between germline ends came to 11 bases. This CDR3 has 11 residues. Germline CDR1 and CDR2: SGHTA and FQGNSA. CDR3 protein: CASREGITQYF. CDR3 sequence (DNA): TGTGCCAGCCGTGAGGGCATTACGCAGTATTTT.

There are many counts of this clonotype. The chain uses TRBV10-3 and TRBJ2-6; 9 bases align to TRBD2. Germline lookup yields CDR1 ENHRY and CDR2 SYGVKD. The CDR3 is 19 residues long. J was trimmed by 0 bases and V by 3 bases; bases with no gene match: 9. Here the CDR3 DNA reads TGTGCCATCAGTGATTGGTCTAGCGGGGTAAACTCTGGGGCCAACGTCCTGACTTTC. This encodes CAISDWSSGVNSGANVLTF.

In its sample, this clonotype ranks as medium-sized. CDR3 DNA: TGCAGTGCTAGCGAACCCGACAGGGGCGCAGATACGCAGTATTTT. Residues: CSASEPDRGADTQYF. The J gene is TRBJ2-3, the V gene TRBV20-1; 8 bases match TRBD1. V shed 3 bases and J 4 bases; nucleotides not matched to a gene: 9. The CDR3 contains 15 residues. Per the germline V gene, CDR1 is DFQATT and CDR2 is SNEGSKA (reference sequence).

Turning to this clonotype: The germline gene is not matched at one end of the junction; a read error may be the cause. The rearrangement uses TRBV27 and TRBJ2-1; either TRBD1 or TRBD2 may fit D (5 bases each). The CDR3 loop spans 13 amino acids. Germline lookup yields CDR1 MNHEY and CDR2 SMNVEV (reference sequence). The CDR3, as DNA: TGTGCCAGCAGTCGGGGACCCTACTATGAGCAGTTCTTC. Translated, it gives CASSRGPYYEQFF.

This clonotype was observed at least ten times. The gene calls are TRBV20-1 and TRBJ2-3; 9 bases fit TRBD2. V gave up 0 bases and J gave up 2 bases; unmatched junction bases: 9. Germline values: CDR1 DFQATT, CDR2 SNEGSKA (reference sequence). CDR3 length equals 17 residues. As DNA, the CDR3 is TGCAGTGCTAGAGATCGTCAGGCGGGGGGGGTCACAGATACGCAGTATTTT. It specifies CSARDRQAGGVTDTQYF.

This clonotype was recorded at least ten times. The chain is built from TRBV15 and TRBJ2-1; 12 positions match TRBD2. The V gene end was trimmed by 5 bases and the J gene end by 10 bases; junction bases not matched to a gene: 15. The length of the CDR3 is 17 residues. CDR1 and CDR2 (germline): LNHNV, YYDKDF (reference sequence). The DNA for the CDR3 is TGTGCCACCAGCGGCGGACTAGCGGGGAGATCCAATAGCGAGCAGTTCTTC. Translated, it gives CATSGGLAGRSNSEQFF.

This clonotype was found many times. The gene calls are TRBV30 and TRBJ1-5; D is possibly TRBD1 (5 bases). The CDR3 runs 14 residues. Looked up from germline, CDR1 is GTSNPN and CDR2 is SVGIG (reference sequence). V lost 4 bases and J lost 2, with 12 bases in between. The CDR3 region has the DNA TGTGCCTGGAACCGGGACGGGGGCAATCAGCCCCAGCATTTT. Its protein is CAWNRDGGNQPQHF.

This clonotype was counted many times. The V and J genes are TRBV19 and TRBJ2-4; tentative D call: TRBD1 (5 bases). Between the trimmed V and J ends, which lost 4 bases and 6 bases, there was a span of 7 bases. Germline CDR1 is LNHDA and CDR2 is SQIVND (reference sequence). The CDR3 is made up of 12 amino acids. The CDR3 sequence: CASSTRANIQYF. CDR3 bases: TGTGCCAGTAGTACCAGGGCAAACATTCAGTACTTC.

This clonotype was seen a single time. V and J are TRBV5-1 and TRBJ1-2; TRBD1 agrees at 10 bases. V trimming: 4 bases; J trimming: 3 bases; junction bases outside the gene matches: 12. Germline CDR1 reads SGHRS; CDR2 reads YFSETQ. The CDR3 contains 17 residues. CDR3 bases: TGCGCCAGCAGCGGGGGACAGGGGCCCACTTCCTACTATGGCTACACCTTC. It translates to CASSGGQGPTSYYGYTF.

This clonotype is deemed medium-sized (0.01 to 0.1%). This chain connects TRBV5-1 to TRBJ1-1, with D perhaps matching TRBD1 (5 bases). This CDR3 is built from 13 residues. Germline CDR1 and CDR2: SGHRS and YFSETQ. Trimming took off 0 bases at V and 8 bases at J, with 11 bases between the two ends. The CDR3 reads CASSLEGPREAFF. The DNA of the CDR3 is TGCGCCAGCAGCTTGGAGGGGCCTCGCGAAGCTTTCTTT.

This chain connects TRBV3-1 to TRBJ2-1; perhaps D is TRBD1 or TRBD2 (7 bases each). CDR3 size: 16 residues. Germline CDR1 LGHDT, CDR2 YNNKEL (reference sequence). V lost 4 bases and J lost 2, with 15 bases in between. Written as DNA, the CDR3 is TGTGCCAGCAGCCTCAGGGGGGGCCCTACCTACAATGAGCAGTTCTTC. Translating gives CASSLRGGPTYNEQFF.

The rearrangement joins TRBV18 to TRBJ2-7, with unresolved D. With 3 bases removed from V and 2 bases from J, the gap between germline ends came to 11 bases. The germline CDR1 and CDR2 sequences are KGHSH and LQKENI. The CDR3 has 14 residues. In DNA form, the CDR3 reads TGTGCCAGCTCACCTACGACTGGAACCTACGAGCAGTACTTC. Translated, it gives CASSPTTGTYEQYF.

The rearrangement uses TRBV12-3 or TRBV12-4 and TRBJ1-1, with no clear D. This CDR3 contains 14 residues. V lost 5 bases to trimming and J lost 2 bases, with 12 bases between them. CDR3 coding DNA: TGTGCCAGCAGTACTACAGATACTAACACTGAAGCTTTCTTT. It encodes CASSTTDTNTEAFF.

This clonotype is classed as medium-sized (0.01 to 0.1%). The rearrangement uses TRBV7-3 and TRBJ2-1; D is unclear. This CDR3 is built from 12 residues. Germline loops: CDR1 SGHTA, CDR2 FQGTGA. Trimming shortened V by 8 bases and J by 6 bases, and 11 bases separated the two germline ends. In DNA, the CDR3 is TGTGCCAGCGGCCACCCAGGCAATGAGCAGTTCTTC. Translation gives CASGHPGNEQFF.